This record concerns one T cell receptor (beta chain) sequence. Germline and junction disagree at one end, which may indicate a read error. Other DNA sequences in the sample encode the same CDR3. Generated by immunoSEQ multiplex PCR, the TCRdb table keeps only in-frame clones and is missing some. The sample contains 140,000 to 150,000 clones, 81% of which appear only once. The data belong to a study of blood T cell repertoires in COVID-19. The sequence derives from a human donor with acute or convalescent COVID-19. The donor label of this sample is uncertain. Sequenced sample: peripheral blood.

CDR3 in DNA: TGTGCCAGCAGCGTAGAAGGGAGCACTGATACGCAGTATTTT. Translating gives CASSVEGSTDTQYF. V is TRBV9 and J is TRBJ2-3, with D possibly being TRBD2 (5 bases). This CDR3 is 14 amino acids long. Germline CDR1 reads SGDLS; CDR2 reads YYNGEE.